This TCR beta chain was retrieved from a study of blood T cell repertoires in COVID-19. CDR3 length: 19 amino acids. Trimming stripped 3 bases from V and 4 bases from J, with 26 bases between. CDR1 and CDR2 from the germline V gene are SGDLS and YYNGEE. Authors' processing steps: Researchers report that nucleated cell counts were estimated from reference gene primer amplification. The protocol was immunoSEQ multiplex PCR, while the TCRdb copy is restricted to in-frame clones and leaves out a portion. For V, J and clone size, that table is used; D and trimming come from the DNA. The data hold roughly 400,000 clones, with roughly 91% observed a single time.

The clonotype originates from a woman aged 30 to 39 who had recovered from COVID-19. Sequencing was performed on PBMCs or T cells enriched from blood (not recorded which). V is TRBV9 and J is TRBJ1-3; D is perhaps TRBD1 (6 bases). CDR3 sequence reads: CASSGPLIPSGGHGNTIYF. The CDR3 nucleotides are TGTGCCAGCAGCGGCCCCTTAATTCCGTCGGGGGGACACGGAAACACCATATATTTT.